Below, 28 T cell receptor beta chains from the same sample are listed, as sequenced in a study of blood T cells in healthy people across ages. It was with a sample-barcoded 5' primer and a J-beta primer mix that a second PCR of roughly 7 to 12 cycles was run. TCRdb re-derived calls from the 5' RACE reads in MiXCR, one entry per CDR3 protein. This sample carries roughly 1.9 million distinct CDR3 sequences, about two fifths of them seen once, and the ten largest clones take more than 20%. The sequenced material came from blood. These receptors all stem from a human donor in good health.

The chain uses TRBV20-1 and TRBJ1-4; no reliable D call. V was cut by 5 bases and J by 8 bases, with 15 bases left in between. There are 13 residues in the CDR3. Germline V gene data show CDR1 as DFQATT and CDR2 as SNEGSKA (reference sequence). In nucleotides, the CDR3 is TGCAGTGCTCCCACTGCATTTAGCGAAAAACTGTTTTTT. Protein: CSAPTAFSEKLFF.

V usage is TRBV12-3 or TRBV12-4 and J usage is TRBJ2-1, with a weak D call TRBD1 (5 bases). V lost 6 bases and J 14 bases, leaving 20 bases between the germline ends. The CDR3 is 13 residues long. CDR3 region: CASSDDSSSSEFF. For the CDR3, the DNA is TGTGCCAGCAGCGACGACAGTTCCTCCTCGGAGTTCTTC.

The chain has TRBV5-1 and TRBJ2-3; 7 nucleotides line up with TRBD1. V was clipped by 3 bases and J by 2 bases; unmatched bases: 9. The germline gives CDR1 SGHRS, CDR2 YFSETQ. The CDR3 extends over 16 amino acids. CDR3 nucleotides: TGCGCCAGCAGCTCTAAGGGGACAGCAGTCACAGATACGCAGTATTTT. This encodes CASSSKGTAVTDTQYF. The variable domain in full, with the rest retrieved from reference TRBV5-1 and TRBJ2-3, is KAGVTQTPRYLIKTRGQQVTLSCSPISGHRSVSWYQQTPGQGLQFLFEYFSETQRNKGNFPGRFSGRQFSNSRSEMNVSTLELGDSALYLCASSSKGTAVTDTQYFGPGTRLTVL.

The chain joins TRBV7-2 to TRBJ2-5; possible D gene TRBD1, 6 bases. V was clipped by 3 bases and J by 5 bases, with 16 bases between them. CDR1 and CDR2 (germline): SGHTA, FQGNSA. This CDR3 contains 15 residues. Here the CDR3 DNA reads TGTGCCAGCAGCTTTGCACAGGGTGTGTTTGAGACCCAGTACTTC. Its protein product is CASSFAQGVFETQYF. The full variable domain, in which reference TRBV7-2 and TRBJ2-5 provide the parts outside the CDR3, is GAGVSQSPSNKVTEKGKDVELRCDPISGHTALYWYRQSLGQGLEFLIYFQGNSAPDKSGLPSDRFSAERTGGSVSTLTIQRTQQEDSAVYLCASSFAQGVFETQYFGPGTRLLVL.

This clonotype has only a few counts. V usage is TRBV2 and J usage is TRBJ1-1; 7 positions match TRBD1. Germline lookup yields CDR1 SNHLY and CDR2 FYNNEI. The J segment lost 2 bases and the V segment lost 4 bases, leaving 1 base of the junction unmatched. The CDR3 runs to 13 residues. The CDR3 here is CASSGDSNTEAFF. CDR3 nucleotides: TGTGCCAGCAGTGGGGACAGCAACACTGAAGCTTTCTTT.

This chain joins TRBV25-1 and TRBJ1-1; unclear D gene. Trimming took off 5 bases at V and 7 bases at J, with 11 bases between the two ends. The CDR3 is 12 amino acids. Germline CDR1 reads MGHDK; CDR2 reads SYGVNS. CDR3 sequence (DNA): TGTGCCAGCAGTTCGGACGGGTTTGAAGCTTTCTTT. Amino acids: CASSSDGFEAFF. Based on the CDR3 plus reference TRBV25-1 and TRBJ1-1, the full variable domain is EADIYQTPRYLVIGTGKKITLECSQTMGHDKMYWYQQDPGMELHLIHYSYGVNSTEKGDLSSESTVSRIRTEHFPLTLESARPSHTSQYLCASSSDGFEAFFGQGTRLTVV.

The J gene is TRBJ1-1, the V gene TRBV3-1; 9 bases map to TRBD1. CDR1 is LGHDT, CDR2 YNNKEL, per germline (reference sequence). The CDR3 loop spans 16 amino acids. The J segment lost 5 bases and the V segment lost 4 bases, leaving 11 bases of the junction unmatched. The chain's CDR3 is CASSRGDRDLGTEAFF. CDR3 coding DNA: TGTGCCAGCAGCCGCGGGGACAGGGACCTGGGAACTGAAGCTTTCTTT.

This clonotype was counted once. J is TRBJ2-5 and V is TRBV4-2, with 8 bases identical to TRBD2. The J call is uncertain, as TRBJ2-7 better fits the DNA end. This CDR3 has 16 residues. From germline, CDR1 is LGHNA and CDR2 YNFKEQ. CDR3 in amino acids: CASSQEGTSFPYEQYF. The CDR3 DNA sequence: TGTGCCAGCAGCCAAGAGGGGACTAGTTTTCCCTACGAGCAGTACTTC.

CDR3 amino acids: CASSLLPPSHNPYF. In DNA, the CDR3 is TGTGCCAGCAGCTTATTACCTCCATCACACAACCCGTATTTT. The rearrangement uses TRBV11-1 and TRBJ2-3, with unresolved D. CDR3 length: 14 amino acids. Per germline, CDR1 SGHAT and CDR2 FQDESV (reference sequence). V lost 2 bases to trimming and J lost 14 bases, with 20 bases between them. Full variable domain (rest looked up from reference TRBV11-1 and TRBJ2-3): EAEVAQSPRYKITEKSQAVAFWCDPISGHATLYWYRQILGQGPELLVQFQDESVVDDSQLPKDRFSAERLKGVDSTLKIQPAELGDSAMYLCASSLLPPSHNPYFGPGTRLTVL.

V is TRBV2 and J is TRBJ2-7; perhaps TRBD1 as D (5 bases). Trimming left V 2 bases short and J 3 bases short, with 11 bases between. Germline CDR1 is SNHLY and CDR2 is FYNNEI. The CDR3 length is 14 residues. The CDR3 protein is CASSEYGARYEQYF. The CDR3 coding sequence is TGTGCCAGCAGTGAATATGGGGCTCGCTACGAGCAGTACTTC.

Points on this clonotype: The junction does not match germline at one end; this may be a read error. The chain couples TRBV5-1 to TRBJ1-1; no reliable D call. From germline, CDR1 is SGHRS and CDR2 YFSETQ. CDR3 size: 14 residues. The CDR3, as DNA: TGCACCAGCAGCTTGGTGGCAATGAACACTGAAGCTTTCTTT. It yields the protein CTSSLVAMNTEAFF.

This clonotype occurred a few times. The rearrangement links TRBV6-2 or TRBV6-3 to TRBJ2-5, with TRBD1 as a possible D gene (5 bases). V was shortened by 2 bases and J by 3 bases, with 16 bases between the two germline ends. From germline, CDR1 is MNHEY and CDR2 SVGEGT. This CDR3 region has 16 residues. CDR3 coding DNA: TGTGCCAGCAGTTACGTAGGGGAAGCTGGGGAAGAGACCCAGTACTTC. Amino acid sequence: CASSYVGEAGEETQYF.

The chain carries TRBV29-1 and TRBJ1-1, with D unclear. The V and J ends lost 4 bases and 3 bases respectively, with 12 bases between them. Germline V gene sequence: CDR1 SQVTM, CDR2 ANQGSEA. The CDR3 spans 13 residues. The CDR3, as DNA: TGCAGCGTTGCTGTGGTCTTAGACACTGAAGCTTTCTTT. Translated: CSVAVVLDTEAFF.

This clonotype was seen once. The chain couples TRBV20-1 to TRBJ1-4, with D unclear. Per the germline V gene, CDR1 is DFQATT and CDR2 is SNEGSKA (reference sequence). The CDR3 is 14 amino acids. Trimming took 3 bases from V and 7 from J, leaving 15 bases between them. The CDR3 DNA sequence: TGCAGTGCTAGGGGCGGAGCAAGCCCTGAAAAACTGTTTTTT. This gives the protein CSARGGASPEKLFF.

This clonotype was detected only a few times. The V gene is TRBV5-1, the J gene TRBJ2-6, with D possibly matching TRBD1 (6 bases). The CDR3 extends over 16 amino acids. CDR1 SGHRS and CDR2 YFSETQ come from the germline V gene. V lost 3 bases, J lost 2 bases, and 12 bases lay in between. The CDR3 coding sequence is TGCGCCAGCAGCTCGGCCTCAGGGGCTGGGGCCAACGTCCTGACTTTC. Its translation is CASSSASGAGANVLTF.

The chain couples TRBV4-3 to TRBJ1-2; D ambiguous. V lost 0 bases to trimming and J lost 4 bases, with 6 bases between them. The CDR3 totals 13 residues. CDR1 LGHNA and CDR2 YSLEER come from the germline V gene. The CDR3 nucleotides are TGCGCCAGCAGCCAAGAGACGTCCTATGGCTACACCTTC. Its translation is CASSQETSYGYTF.

The chain has TRBV6-2 or TRBV6-3 and TRBJ1-2; D gene unclear. The CDR3 runs to 14 residues. Looked up from germline, CDR1 is MNHEY and CDR2 is SVGEGT. The CDR3 nucleotides are TGTGCGATTCGGCCCGGGGATCGGAACTATGGCTACACCTTC. Translating gives CAIRPGDRNYGYTF.

This clonotype turned up a few times. The V call is TRBV29-1, the J call TRBJ2-3; 9 nucleotides agree with TRBD1. Germline lookup yields CDR1 SQVTM and CDR2 ANQGSEA. The CDR3 has 14 residues. V shed 4 bases, J shed 3 bases, and the junction held 5 bases outside the gene matches. CDR3 sequence (DNA): TGCAGCGTTGCATTTGGACAGGGGACAGATACGCAGTATTTT. Its translation is CSVAFGQGTDTQYF.

The chain links TRBV27 to TRBJ2-1, with D hard to call. The V gene lost 5 bases and the J gene lost 3 bases, with 14 bases spanning the gap. CDR1 and CDR2 from the germline V gene are MNHEY and SMNVEV (reference sequence). The CDR3 is 15 amino acids. CDR3 sequence: CASSVVGLLYNEQFF. Written as DNA, the CDR3 is TGTGCCAGCAGTGTCGTGGGTTTGCTCTACAATGAGCAGTTCTTC.

This clonotype was observed a handful of times. This sequence joins TRBV5-1 and TRBJ1-1, with D perhaps TRBD1 (5 bases). The CDR3 has 14 residues. The V end was cut by 4 bases, the J end by 7 bases, with 17 bases between. Germline V gene sequence: CDR1 SGHRS, CDR2 YFSETQ. Here the CDR3 reads CASSPRGGAIEAFF. The CDR3 bases are TGCGCCAGCAGCCCCCGGGGAGGGGCTATTGAAGCTTTCTTT.

In the case of this clonotype: One junction end disagrees with the germline gene, perhaps due to a read error. The V and J genes are TRBV5-1 and TRBJ1-1; 8 positions agree with TRBD1. The CDR3 covers 15 residues. Germline lookup yields CDR1 SGHRS and CDR2 YFSETQ. The CDR3 DNA reads TGCGCCAGCAGCGCACCGACAGGGGTGAAAACTGAAGCTTTCTTT. Translating it yields CASSAPTGVKTEAFF.

The chain has TRBV6-1 and TRBJ1-5; no clear D. Germline CDR1 reads MNHNS; CDR2 reads SASEGT. V lost 1 base and J 6 bases, leaving 16 bases between the germline ends. The CDR3 is made up of 16 amino acids. The CDR3 region has the DNA TGTGCCAGCAGTGAAGTCAGCTGGCTGGCGGGTCAGCCCCAGCATTTT. Protein: CASSEVSWLAGQPQHF.

In its sample, this clonotype was seen a few times. V and J are TRBV6-2 or TRBV6-3 and TRBJ2-6; TRBD1 matches at 7 bases. Trimming cost V 5 bases and J 0 bases; bases outside gene matches: 19. Germline CDR1 and CDR2: MNHEY and SVGEGT. The CDR3 has 21 amino acids. The CDR3 DNA sequence: TGTGCCAGCAGTCCCTCTTCCCGGGACAGAGGTTTAAACTCTGGGGCCAACGTCCTGACTTTC. Its protein is CASSPSSRDRGLNSGANVLTF.

The chain is built from TRBV20-1 and TRBJ1-2; a weak D match, TRBD1 (5 bases). This CDR3 comprises 13 residues. V was trimmed by 6 bases and J by 4 bases, leaving 15 bases between them. The germline CDR1 and CDR2 sequences are DFQATT and SNEGSKA (reference sequence). CDR3 nucleotides: TGCAGTGCCCCTGGCGGGGGTTTCTATGGCTACACCTTC. Its protein is CSAPGGGFYGYTF.

A few counts support this clonotype. The CDR3 sequence is CASSPIQGNYGYTF. In DNA, the CDR3 is TGTGCCAGCAGCCCAATACAGGGAAACTATGGCTACACCTTC. The chain employs TRBV14 and TRBJ1-2; tentatively, D is TRBD1 (6 bases). This CDR3 region has 14 residues. V gave up 4 bases and J gave up 2 bases, with 11 bases separating them. CDR1 is SGHDN and CDR2 is FVKESK in the germline V gene.

Comment on this clonotype: Mismatch with germline at one junction end may stem from a read error. The CDR3 here is CASAFRRPTPDMQYF. The CDR3 DNA reads TGTGCCAGCGCCTTCAGGAGACCGACGCCAGATATGCAGTATTTT. The chain carries TRBV12-3 or TRBV12-4 and TRBJ2-3, with D uncertain. The CDR3 consists of 15 residues.

This clonotype came up a few times. This chain connects TRBV10-3 to TRBJ2-7; no definite D call. Deletions cut 2 bases from V and 3 bases from J, with 26 bases between. The CDR3 has 19 amino acids. Germline V CDR1 and CDR2: ENHRY, SYGVKD. Here the CDR3 DNA reads TGTGCCATCAGTGAGGTGGAAGTGGTTTTTGAGTCTGCTGGCTACGAGCAGTACTTC. Residues: CAISEVEVVFESAGYEQYF.

This clonotype was recorded a few times. The rearrangement links TRBV6-2 or TRBV6-3 to TRBJ2-5; D remains ambiguous. V lost 6 bases and J lost 1, with 15 bases in between. Germline CDR1 MNHEY, CDR2 SVGEGT. This CDR3 is 15 amino acids long. CDR3 loop: CASSTPGKPQETQYF. CDR3 bases: TGTGCCAGCAGCACCCCTGGGAAGCCCCAAGAGACCCAGTACTTC.